This TCR beta chain was retrieved from a study of blood T cells in healthy people across ages. Through a sample-barcoded 5' primer and a J-beta primer mix, a second PCR was run for roughly 7 to 12 cycles. MiXCR, run by TCRdb on the 5' RACE reads, gives a single entry per CDR3 protein. The sample consists of roughly 700,000 distinct CDR3 sequences, around 49% of them appearing once. The CDR3 is made up of 11 amino acids. V shed 7 bases, J shed 7 bases, and the junction held 6 bases outside the gene matches. CDR1 and CDR2 from the germline V gene are DFQATT and SNEGSKA (reference sequence). Sequencing was done on a sample of blood. This receptor was taken from a woman between 55 and 75 years old in good health. The chain carries TRBV20-1 and TRBJ2-7; TRBD2 aligns across 8 bases. CDR3 loop: CSGLATHEQYF. The CDR3 DNA follows: TGCAGTGGACTAGCGACTCATGAGCAGTACTTC.